This TCR beta chain was found in a study of T cell repertoires in cytomegalovirus infection. Study information: A matching HLA type, together with CMV infection, was signaled by public TCR beta signatures. The study's findings and limits: Dominating the ex vivo response were HLA-C-restricted CMV-specific TCR beta clonotypes.

TCRdb reprocessed the reads via MiXCR and lists one record per CDR3 protein. Among a few hundred thousand distinct CDR3 sequences listed, around 29% were seen once. On this clonotype: No antigen is known for it.

Trimming cost V 4 bases and J 0 bases, with 14 bases left between them. The germline V gene has CDR1 MGHRA and CDR2 YSYEKL. The CDR3 runs to 16 residues. This clonotype was obtained from a human donor in good health (CMV status not recorded). Some clones in this sample may be carry-over from other donors' samples. Sequenced here: cultured PBMCs, sampled from culture after CMV antigen stimulation. The chain combines TRBV4-1 with TRBJ2-3; a weak D match, TRBD2 (5 bases). This CDR3 is CASSPVGGPSTDTQYF. The CDR3 DNA follows: TGCGCCAGCAGCCCCGTGGGCGGGCCTAGCACAGATACGCAGTATTTT.